The rows below give T cell receptor beta chains drawn from one sample of a study of OX40 agonist ivuxolimab in advanced cancers. Profiling relied on immunoSEQ multiplex PCR, and the TCRdb table lists in-frame clones only, not all of them. The sample carries 30,000 or so clones, about 93% recorded once. The sequencing here drew on CD4+ or CD8+ T cells sorted from blood, taken in a trial of the OX40 agonist ivuxolimab. The receptors derive from an adult with an advanced solid tumor such as melanoma, head and neck, liver or kidney cancer. The CDR3 runs from the conserved cysteine through the conserved F or W. The D gene is left open where the match is weak. Size is stated for part of the rows, as once, few or many counts, or as a class when the clone is expanded.

abundance | d_gene | j_gene | v_gene | CDR3aa | CDR3nt
- | - | TRBJ1-1 | TRBV19 | CASRTQGTEAFF | TGTGCCAGTAGAACACAGGGTACTGAAGCTTTCTTT
once | TRBD1 | TRBJ1-1 | TRBV6-5 | CASGPLGTANTEAFF | TGTGCCAGCGGCCCGCTAGGGACAGCGAACACTGAAGCTTTCTTT
once | - | TRBJ2-2 | TRBV27 | CASSAQGRAGELFF | TGTGCCAGCAGTGCTCAGGGGCGGGCCGGGGAGCTGTTTTTT
- | - | TRBJ1-5 | TRBV19 | CASSITDYSNQPQHF | TGTGCCAGTAGTATCACAGACTATAGCAATCAGCCCCAGCATTTT
- | - | TRBJ2-1 | TRBV7-7 | CASSPHLKENEQFF | TGTGCCAGCAGCCCACATTTAAAGGAAAATGAGCAGTTCTTC
once | TRBD1 | TRBJ2-7 | TRBV5-6 | CASSLGTGGSEQYF | TGTGCCAGCAGCCTCGGGACAGGGGGATCCGAGCAGTACTTC
- | - | TRBJ2-7 | TRBV5-1 | CASSLEGQGKWGQYF | TGCGCCAGCAGCCTGGAGGGGCAGGGTAAATGGGGGCAGTACTTC
once | - | TRBJ1-4 | TRBV6-6 | CASSHREKLFF | TGTGCCAGCAGCCATCGGGAAAAACTGTTTTTT
- | - | TRBJ2-1 | TRBV6-5 | CASSYSLAGSYNEQFF | TGTGCCAGCAGTTACTCCCTAGCCGGCTCCTACAATGAGCAGTTCTTC
- | - | TRBJ2-3 | TRBV27 | CASTYTPGSTDTQYF | TGTGCCAGCACTTACACCCCGGGTAGCACAGATACGCAGTATTTT
- | - | TRBJ2-7 | TRBV6-6 | CASSVAASYEQYF | TGTGCCAGCAGTGTAGCGGCATCCTACGAGCAGTACTTC
once | - | TRBJ1-5 | TRBV15 | CATSRDLSNQPQHF | TGTGCCACCAGCAGGGATTTGAGCAATCAGCCCCAGCATTTT
- | - | TRBJ1-1 | TRBV21-1 | CASSKILREAFF | TGTGCCAGCAGCAAAATTCTAAGGGAAGCTTTCTTT
- | TRBD2 | TRBJ2-7 | TRBV6-5 | CASGQLAGYYEQYF | TGTGCCAGCGGACAACTAGCGGGCTACTACGAGCAGTACTTC
- | TRBD2 | TRBJ2-1 | TRBV30 | CAWMKEAGANEQFF | TGTGCCTGGATGAAAGAAGCGGGAGCCAATGAGCAGTTCTTC
- | TRBD1 | TRBJ2-7 | TRBV6-1 | CASSNLGTALYEQYF | TGTGCCAGCAGTAACCTCGGGACAGCGCTCTACGAGCAGTACTTC
- | - | TRBJ2-7 | TRBV11-2 | CASSLKAPGEGQYF | TGTGCCAGCAGCTTAAAGGCGCCAGGGGAAGGGCAGTACTTC
- | - | TRBJ1-5 | TRBV6-6 | CASSPHTLSNQPQHF | TGTGCCAGCAGTCCCCACACTTTAAGCAATCAGCCCCAGCATTTT
- | - | TRBJ2-3 | TRBV2 | CASSVPGSTDTQYF | TGTGCCAGCAGTGTACCCGGGAGCACAGATACGCAGTATTTT
once | - | TRBJ2-6 | TRBV5-5 | CASSDGWANVLTF | TGTGCCAGCAGTGATGGCTGGGCCAACGTCCTGACTTTC
once | - | TRBJ2-7 | TRBV6-5 | CASTRELGEQYF | TGTGCCAGCACCCGAGAGCTTGGCGAGCAGTACTTC
- | - | TRBJ2-7 | TRBV27 | CASSFQGSYEQYF | TGTGCCAGCAGTTTTCAGGGTTCCTACGAGCAGTACTTC
once | TRBD2 | TRBJ2-5 | TRBV29-1 | CSVEAGVEETQYF | TGCAGCGTTGAGGCGGGGGTTGAGGAGACCCAGTACTTC
- | - | TRBJ1-1 | TRBV19 | CGSGLGKAFF | TGTGGTTCGGGCCTAGGGAAAGCTTTCTTT
- | - | TRBJ1-6 | TRBV7-9 | CASSLTAGLRDSPLHF | TGTGCCAGCAGCTTAACCGCCGGACTTAGGGATTCACCCCTCCACTTT
- | - | TRBJ1-1 | TRBV6-1 | CASSEAGWDTEAFF | TGTGCCAGCAGTGAAGCGGGGTGGGACACTGAAGCTTTCTTT
- | - | TRBJ1-1 | TRBV25-1 | CASTPFRDGNTEAFF | TGTGCCAGCACCCCCTTCCGGGACGGGAACACTGAAGCTTTCTTT
- | TRBD2 | TRBJ2-1 | TRBV27 | CASTMTSAYNEQFF | TGTGCCAGCACCATGACTAGCGCCTACAATGAGCAGTTCTTC
- | - | TRBJ2-1 | TRBV7-2 | CASSDSEGSYNEQFF | TGTGCCAGCAGCGATAGCGAGGGCTCCTACAATGAGCAGTTCTTC
- | - | TRBJ1-2 | TRBV27 | CASSSSSPYGYTF | TGTGCCAGCAGTTCCTCCAGTCCCTATGGCTACACCTTC
- | TRBD1 | TRBJ2-7 | TRBV6-5 | CASSPGQIYEQYF | TGTGCCAGCAGCCCGGGACAGATCTACGAGCAGTACTTC
- | - | TRBJ1-1 | TRBV7-9 | CASSPLSSELGTEAFF | TGTGCCAGCAGCCCACTCTCCTCGGAACTGGGGACTGAAGCTTTCTTT
- | TRBD1 | TRBJ2-7 | TRBV15 | CATSRSRDSSVEQYF | TGTGCCACCAGCAGATCCCGGGACAGCTCTGTCGAGCAGTACTTC
once | - | TRBJ2-7 | TRBV5-6 | CASRQQGRVHEQYF | TGTGCCAGTCGGCAACAGGGGAGGGTACACGAGCAGTACTTC
- | - | TRBJ1-4 | TRBV4-1 | CASSPRPRQLNEKLFF | TGCGCCAGCAGCCCAAGACCCCGACAGCTTAATGAAAAACTGTTTTTT
- | - | TRBJ1-1 | TRBV27 | CASSPIYDGTEAFF | TGTGCCAGCAGTCCAATTTATGACGGGACTGAAGCTTTCTTT
- | - | TRBJ2-2 | TRBV4-1 | CASSQAKNTGELFF | TGCGCCAGCAGCCAAGCGAAGAACACCGGGGAGCTGTTTTTT
- | TRBD2 | TRBJ2-1 | TRBV18 | CASFQLAGRSEQFF | TGTGCCAGCTTCCAACTAGCGGGACGCAGTGAGCAGTTCTTC
- | - | TRBJ1-2 | TRBV27 | CASSRSDSYGYTF | TGTGCCAGCAGTAGATCAGATTCCTATGGCTACACCTTC
- | - | TRBJ2-1 | TRBV9 | CASSVGGYEQFF | TGTGCCAGCAGCGTAGGAGGGTATGAGCAGTTCTTC
- | - | TRBJ2-7 | TRBV6-1 | CASSFDRYSYEQYF | TGTGCCAGCAGTTTCGACAGGTACTCCTACGAGCAGTACTTC
- | - | TRBJ1-1 | TRBV7-9 | CASSLSGNTEAFF | TGTGCCAGCAGCTTATCAGGGAACACTGAAGCTTTCTTT
- | - | TRBJ2-2 | TRBV27 | CASSLVGPLPGELFF | TGTGCCAGCAGTTTAGTGGGACCCCTCCCCGGGGAGCTGTTTTTT
- | - | TRBJ1-3 | TRBV5-5 | CASRAWAEGDSGNTIYF | TGTGCCAGCAGAGCTTGGGCAGAGGGAGACTCTGGAAACACCATATATTTT
- | - | TRBJ1-1 | TRBV27 | CASSHWGGSYTEAFF | TGTGCCAGCAGTCATTGGGGGGGGTCCTACACTGAAGCTTTCTTT
- | - | TRBJ2-1 | TRBV19 | CASSIGGGNSLYNEQFF | TGTGCCAGTAGTATCGGAGGAGGCAATTCTCTATACAATGAGCAGTTCTTC
once | - | TRBJ2-2 | TRBV10-3 | CAISDRPQGAGELFF | TGTGCCATCAGTGATAGGCCCCAAGGCGCCGGGGAGCTGTTTTTT